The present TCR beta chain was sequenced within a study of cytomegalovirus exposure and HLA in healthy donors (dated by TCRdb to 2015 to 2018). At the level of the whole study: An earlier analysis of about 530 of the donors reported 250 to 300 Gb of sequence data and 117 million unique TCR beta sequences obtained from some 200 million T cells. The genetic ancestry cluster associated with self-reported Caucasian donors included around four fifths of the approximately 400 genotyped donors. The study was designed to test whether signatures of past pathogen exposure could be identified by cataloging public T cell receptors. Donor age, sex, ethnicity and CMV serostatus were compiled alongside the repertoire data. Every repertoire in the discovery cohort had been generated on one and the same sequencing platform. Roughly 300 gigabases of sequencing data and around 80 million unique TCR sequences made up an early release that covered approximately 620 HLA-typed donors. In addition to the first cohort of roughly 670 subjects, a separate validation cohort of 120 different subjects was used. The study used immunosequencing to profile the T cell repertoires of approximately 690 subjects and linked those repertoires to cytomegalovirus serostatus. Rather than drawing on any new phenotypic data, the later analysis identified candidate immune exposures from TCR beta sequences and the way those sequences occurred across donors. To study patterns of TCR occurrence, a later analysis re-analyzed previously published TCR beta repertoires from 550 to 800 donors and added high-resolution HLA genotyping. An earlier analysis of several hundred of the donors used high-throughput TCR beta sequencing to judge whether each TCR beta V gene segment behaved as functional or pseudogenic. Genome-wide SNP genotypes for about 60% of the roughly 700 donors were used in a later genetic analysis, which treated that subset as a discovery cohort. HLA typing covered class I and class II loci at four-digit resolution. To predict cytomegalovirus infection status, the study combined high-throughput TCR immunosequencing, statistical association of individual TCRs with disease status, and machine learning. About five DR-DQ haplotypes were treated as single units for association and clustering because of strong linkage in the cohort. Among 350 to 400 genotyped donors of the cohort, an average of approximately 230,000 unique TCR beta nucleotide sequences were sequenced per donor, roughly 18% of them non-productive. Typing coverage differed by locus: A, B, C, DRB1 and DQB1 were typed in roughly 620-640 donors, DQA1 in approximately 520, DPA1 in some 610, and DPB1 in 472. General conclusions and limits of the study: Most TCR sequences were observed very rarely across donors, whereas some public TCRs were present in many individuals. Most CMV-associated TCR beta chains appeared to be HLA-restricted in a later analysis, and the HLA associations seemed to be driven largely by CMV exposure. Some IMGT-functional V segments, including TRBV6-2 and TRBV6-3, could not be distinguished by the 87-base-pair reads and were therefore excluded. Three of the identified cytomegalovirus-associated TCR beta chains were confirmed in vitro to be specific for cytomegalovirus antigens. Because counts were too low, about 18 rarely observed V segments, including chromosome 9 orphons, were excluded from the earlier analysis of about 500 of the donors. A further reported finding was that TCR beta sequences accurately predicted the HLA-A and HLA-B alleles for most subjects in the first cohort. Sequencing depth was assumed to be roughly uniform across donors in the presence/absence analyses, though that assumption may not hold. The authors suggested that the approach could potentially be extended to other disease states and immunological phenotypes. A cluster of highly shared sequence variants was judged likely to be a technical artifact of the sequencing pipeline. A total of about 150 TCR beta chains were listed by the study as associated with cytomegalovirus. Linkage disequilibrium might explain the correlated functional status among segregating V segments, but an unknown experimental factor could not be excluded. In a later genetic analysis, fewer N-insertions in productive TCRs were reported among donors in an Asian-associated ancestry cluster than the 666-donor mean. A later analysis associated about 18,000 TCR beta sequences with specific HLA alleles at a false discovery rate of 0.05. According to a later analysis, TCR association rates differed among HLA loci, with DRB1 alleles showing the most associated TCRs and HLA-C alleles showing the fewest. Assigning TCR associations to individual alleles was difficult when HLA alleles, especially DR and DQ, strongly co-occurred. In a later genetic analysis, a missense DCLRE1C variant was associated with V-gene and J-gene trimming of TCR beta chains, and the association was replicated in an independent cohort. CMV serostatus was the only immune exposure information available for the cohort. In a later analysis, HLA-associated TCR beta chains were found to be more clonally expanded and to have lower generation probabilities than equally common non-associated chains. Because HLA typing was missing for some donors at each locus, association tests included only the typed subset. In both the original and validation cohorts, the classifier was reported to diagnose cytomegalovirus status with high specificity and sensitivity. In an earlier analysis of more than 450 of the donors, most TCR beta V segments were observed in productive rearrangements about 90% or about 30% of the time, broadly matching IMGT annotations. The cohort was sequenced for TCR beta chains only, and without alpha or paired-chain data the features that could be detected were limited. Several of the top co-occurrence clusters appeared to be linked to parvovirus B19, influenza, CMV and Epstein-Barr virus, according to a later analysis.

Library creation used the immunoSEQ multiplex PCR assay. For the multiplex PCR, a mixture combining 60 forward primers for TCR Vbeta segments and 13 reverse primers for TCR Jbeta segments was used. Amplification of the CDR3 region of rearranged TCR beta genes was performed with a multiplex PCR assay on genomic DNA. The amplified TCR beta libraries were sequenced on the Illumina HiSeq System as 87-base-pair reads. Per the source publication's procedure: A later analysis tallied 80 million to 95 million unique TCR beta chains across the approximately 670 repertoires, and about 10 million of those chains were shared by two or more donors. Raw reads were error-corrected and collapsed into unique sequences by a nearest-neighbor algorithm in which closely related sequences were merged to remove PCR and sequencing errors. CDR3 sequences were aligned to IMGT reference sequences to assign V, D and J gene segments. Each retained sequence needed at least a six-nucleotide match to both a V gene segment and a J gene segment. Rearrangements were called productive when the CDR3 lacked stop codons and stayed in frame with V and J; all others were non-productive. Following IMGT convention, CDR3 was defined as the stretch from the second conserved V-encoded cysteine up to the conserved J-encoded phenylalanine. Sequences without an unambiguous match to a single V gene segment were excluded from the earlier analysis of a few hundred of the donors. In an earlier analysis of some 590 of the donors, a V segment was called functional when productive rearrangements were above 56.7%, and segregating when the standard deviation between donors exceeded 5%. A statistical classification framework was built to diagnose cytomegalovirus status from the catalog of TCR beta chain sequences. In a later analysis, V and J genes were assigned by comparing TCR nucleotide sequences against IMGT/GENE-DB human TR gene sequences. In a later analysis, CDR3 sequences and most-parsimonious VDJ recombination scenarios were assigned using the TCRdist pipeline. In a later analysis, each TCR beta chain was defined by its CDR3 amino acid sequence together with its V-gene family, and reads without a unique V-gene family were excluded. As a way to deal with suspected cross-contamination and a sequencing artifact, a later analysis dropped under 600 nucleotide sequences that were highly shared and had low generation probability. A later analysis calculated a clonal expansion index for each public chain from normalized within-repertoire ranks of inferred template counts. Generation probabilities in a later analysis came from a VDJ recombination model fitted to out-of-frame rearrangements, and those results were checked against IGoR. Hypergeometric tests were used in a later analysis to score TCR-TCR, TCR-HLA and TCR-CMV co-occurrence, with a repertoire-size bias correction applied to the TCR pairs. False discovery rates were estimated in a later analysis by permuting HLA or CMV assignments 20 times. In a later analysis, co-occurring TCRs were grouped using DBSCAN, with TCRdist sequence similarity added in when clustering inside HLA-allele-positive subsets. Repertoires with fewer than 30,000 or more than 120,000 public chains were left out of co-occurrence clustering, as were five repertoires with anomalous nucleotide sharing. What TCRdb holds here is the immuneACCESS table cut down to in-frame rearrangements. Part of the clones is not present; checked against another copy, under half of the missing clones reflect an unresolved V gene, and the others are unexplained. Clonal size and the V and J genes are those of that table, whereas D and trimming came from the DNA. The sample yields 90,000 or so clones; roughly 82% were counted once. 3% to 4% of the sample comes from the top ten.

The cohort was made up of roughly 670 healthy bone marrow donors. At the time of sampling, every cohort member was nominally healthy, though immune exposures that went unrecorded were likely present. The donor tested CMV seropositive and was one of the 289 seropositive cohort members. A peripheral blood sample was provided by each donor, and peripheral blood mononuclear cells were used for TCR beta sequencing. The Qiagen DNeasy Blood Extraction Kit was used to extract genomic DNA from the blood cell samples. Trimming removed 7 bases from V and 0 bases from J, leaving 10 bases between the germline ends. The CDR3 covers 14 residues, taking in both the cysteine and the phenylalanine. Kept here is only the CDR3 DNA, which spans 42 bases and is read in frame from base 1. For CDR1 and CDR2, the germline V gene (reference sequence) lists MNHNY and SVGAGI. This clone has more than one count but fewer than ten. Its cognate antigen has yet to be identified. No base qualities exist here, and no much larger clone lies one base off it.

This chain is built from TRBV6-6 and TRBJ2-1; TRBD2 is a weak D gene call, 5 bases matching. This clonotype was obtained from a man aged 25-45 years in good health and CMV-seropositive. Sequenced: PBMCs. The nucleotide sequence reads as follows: TGTGCCAGCACCTGGACTTTCTCCTACAATGAGCAGTTCTTC. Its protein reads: CASTWTFSYNEQFF.